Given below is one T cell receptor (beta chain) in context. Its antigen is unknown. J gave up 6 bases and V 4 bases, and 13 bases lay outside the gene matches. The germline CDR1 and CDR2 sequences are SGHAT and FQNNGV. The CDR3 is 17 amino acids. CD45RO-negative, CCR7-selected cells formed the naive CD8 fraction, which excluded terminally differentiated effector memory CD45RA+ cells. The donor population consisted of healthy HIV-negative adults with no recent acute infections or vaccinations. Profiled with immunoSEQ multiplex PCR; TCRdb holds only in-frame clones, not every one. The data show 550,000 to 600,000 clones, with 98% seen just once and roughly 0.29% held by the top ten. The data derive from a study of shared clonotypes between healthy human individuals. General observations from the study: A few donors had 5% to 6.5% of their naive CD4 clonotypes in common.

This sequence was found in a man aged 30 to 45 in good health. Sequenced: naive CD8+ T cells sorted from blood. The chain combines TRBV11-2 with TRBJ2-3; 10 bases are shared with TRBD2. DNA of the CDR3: TGTGCCAGCAGCTCCCGGACTAGCGGCCCATCTAGGGATACGCAGTATTTT. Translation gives CASSSRTSGPSRDTQYF.